This T cell receptor (beta chain) emerged from a study of HIV-infected patients and healthy controls. As for the study in general: Total CDR3 counts per chain did not differ significantly between patients and controls. The study's findings and limits: During therapy, HIV-associated CDR3s fell significantly in frequency, while CMV-associated CDR3s did not change significantly.

This clonotype was picked up many times. What it binds is not known. Roughly three months, about 14 weeks, into antiretroviral therapy, follow-up blood was collected. Whole blood was used without fractionation, so all unsorted peripheral T cells were included. Trimming took 4 bases from V and 1 from J, leaving 15 bases between them. CDR1 is SGHRS and CDR2 is YFSETQ in the germline V gene. The CDR3 has 15 residues. cDNA was made from around 0.5 ug RNA using alpha and beta constant primers. Using multiplexing indices, alpha and beta chain libraries were generated apart by chain-specific third strand synthesis. A single primer pair per chain amplified all rearrangements, with per-molecule barcodes. MiXCR was run by TCRdb on the 5' RACE reads, yielding one entry per CDR3 protein. Of some 5,400 distinct CDR3 sequences detected, around 8.8% appear once; the ten largest clones hold 27%.

The chain has TRBV5-1 and TRBJ2-7, with D hard to call. Material: blood, obtained during antiretroviral therapy. The receptor was derived from an adult with HIV infection. In DNA form, the CDR3 reads TGCGCCAGCAGCGGAACAATTGCGGCTTCCTACGAGCAGTACTTC. Translated, it gives CASSGTIAASYEQYF.